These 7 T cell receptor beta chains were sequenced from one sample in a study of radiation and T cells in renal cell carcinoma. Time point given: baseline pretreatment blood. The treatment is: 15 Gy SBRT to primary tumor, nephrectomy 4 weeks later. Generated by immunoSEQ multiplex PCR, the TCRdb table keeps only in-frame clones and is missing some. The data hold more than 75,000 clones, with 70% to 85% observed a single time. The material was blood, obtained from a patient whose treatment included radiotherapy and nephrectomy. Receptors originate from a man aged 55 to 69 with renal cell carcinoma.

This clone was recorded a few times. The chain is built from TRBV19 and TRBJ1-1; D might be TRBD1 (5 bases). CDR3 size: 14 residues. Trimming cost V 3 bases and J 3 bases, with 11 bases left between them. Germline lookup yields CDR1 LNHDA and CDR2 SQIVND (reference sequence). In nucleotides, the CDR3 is TGTGCCAGTAGTATGGGTCTAGGGGACACTGAAGCTTTCTTT. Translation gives CASSMGLGDTEAFF.

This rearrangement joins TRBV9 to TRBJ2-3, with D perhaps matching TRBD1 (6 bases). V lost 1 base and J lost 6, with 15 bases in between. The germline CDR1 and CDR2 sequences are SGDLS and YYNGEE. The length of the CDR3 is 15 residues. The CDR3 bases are TGTGCCAGCAGCGTAAGACAGGCCGGCCCGGATACGCAGTATTTT. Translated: CASSVRQAGPDTQYF.

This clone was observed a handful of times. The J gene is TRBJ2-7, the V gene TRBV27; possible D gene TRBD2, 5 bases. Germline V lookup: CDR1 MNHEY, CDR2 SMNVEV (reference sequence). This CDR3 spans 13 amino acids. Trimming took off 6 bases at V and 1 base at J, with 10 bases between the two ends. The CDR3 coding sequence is TGTGCCAGCAGCCGGAGGTCATCCTACGAGCAGTACTTC. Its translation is CASSRRSSYEQYF.

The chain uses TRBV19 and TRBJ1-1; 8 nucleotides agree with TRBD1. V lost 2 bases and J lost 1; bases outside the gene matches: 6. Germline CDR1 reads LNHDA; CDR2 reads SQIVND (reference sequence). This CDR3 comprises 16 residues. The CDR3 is CASSISRQGTNTEAFF. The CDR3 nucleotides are TGTGCCAGTAGTATAAGTCGACAGGGGACGAACACTGAAGCTTTCTTT.

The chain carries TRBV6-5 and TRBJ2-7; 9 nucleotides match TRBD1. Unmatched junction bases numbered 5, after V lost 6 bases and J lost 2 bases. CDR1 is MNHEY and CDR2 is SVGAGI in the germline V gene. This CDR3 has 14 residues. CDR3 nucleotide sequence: TGTGCCAGCAGACGGGACAGGGAGACCTACGAGCAGTACTTC. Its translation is CASRRDRETYEQYF.

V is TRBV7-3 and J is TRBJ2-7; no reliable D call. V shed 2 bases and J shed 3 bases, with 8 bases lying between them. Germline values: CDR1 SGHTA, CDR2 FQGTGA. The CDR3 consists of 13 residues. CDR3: CASSLSGSYEQYF. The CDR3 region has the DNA TGTGCCAGCAGCTTATCGGGCAGCTACGAGCAGTACTTC.

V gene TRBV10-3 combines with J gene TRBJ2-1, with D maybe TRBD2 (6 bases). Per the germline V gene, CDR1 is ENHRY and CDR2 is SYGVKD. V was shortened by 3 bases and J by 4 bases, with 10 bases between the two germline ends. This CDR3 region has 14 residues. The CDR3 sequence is CAISELRGYNEQFF. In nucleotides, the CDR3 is TGTGCCATCAGTGAACTGCGGGGTTACAATGAGCAGTTCTTC.